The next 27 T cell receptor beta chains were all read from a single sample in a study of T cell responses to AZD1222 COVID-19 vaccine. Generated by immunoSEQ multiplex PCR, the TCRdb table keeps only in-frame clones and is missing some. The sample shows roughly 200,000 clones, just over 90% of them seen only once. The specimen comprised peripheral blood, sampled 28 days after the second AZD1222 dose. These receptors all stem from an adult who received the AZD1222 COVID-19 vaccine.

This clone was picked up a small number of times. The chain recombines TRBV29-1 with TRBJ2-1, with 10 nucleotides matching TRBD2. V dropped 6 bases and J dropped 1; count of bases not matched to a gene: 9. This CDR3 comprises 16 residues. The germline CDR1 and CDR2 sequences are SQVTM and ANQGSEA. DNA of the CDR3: TGCAGCGTGAGGGCACTAGCGGGACCATCCTACAATGAGCAGTTCTTC. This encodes CSVRALAGPSYNEQFF.

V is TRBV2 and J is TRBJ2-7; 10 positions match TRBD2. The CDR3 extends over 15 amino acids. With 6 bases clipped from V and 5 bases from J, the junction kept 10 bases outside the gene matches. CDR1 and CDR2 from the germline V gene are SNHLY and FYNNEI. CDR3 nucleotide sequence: TGTGCCAGCAGACGGTTAGCGGGAGGCCGCGACGAGCAGTACTTC. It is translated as CASRRLAGGRDEQYF.

CDR3 sequence: CASSNKNGYGYTF. In DNA form, the CDR3 reads TGTGCCAGCAGCAACAAAAACGGCTATGGCTACACCTTC. This chain uses TRBV9 with TRBJ1-2; the D is unclear. The V and J ends lost 4 bases and 4 bases respectively, with 11 bases between them. Germline loops: CDR1 SGDLS, CDR2 YYNGEE. The CDR3 is made up of 13 amino acids. The full variable domain, with the rest looked up from reference TRBV9 and TRBJ1-2, is DSGVTQTPKHLITATGQRVTLRCSPRSGDLSVYWYQQSLDQGLQFLIQYYNGEERAKGNILERFSAQQFPDLHSELNLSSLELGDSALYFCASSNKNGYGYTFGSGTRLTVV.

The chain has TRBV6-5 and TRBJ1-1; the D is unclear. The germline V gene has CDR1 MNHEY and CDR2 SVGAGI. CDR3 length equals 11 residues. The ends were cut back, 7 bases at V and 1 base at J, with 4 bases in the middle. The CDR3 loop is CASKGNTEAFF. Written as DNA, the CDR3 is TGTGCCAGCAAGGGGAACACTGAAGCTTTCTTT.

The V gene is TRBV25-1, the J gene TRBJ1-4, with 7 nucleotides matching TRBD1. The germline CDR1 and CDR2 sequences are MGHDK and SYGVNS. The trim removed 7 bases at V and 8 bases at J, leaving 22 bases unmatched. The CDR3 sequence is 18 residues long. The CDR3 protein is CASKPYILQGRGDEKLFF. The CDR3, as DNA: TGTGCCAGCAAACCCTACATTTTACAGGGGCGAGGAGACGAAAAACTGTTTTTT.

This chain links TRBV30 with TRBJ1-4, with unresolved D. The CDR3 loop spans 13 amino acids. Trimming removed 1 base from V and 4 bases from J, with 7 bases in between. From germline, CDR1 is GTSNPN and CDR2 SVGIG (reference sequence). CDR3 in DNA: TGTGCCTGGAGTGCTGGAGGTAATGAAAAACTGTTTTTT. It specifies CAWSAGGNEKLFF.

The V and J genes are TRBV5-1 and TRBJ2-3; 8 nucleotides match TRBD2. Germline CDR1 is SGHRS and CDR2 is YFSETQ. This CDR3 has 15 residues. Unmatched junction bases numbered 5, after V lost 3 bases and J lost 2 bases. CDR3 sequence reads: CASSSGGAPTDTQYF. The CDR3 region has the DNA TGCGCCAGCAGCTCCGGGGGGGCCCCCACAGATACGCAGTATTTT. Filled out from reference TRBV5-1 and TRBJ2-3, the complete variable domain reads KAGVTQTPRYLIKTRGQQVTLSCSPISGHRSVSWYQQTPGQGLQFLFEYFSETQRNKGNFPGRFSGRQFSNSRSEMNVSTLELGDSALYLCASSSGGAPTDTQYFGPGTRLTVL.

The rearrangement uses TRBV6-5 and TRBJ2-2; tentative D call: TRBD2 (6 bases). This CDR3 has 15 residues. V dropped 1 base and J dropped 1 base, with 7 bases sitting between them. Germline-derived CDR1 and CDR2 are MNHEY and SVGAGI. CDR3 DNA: TGTGCCAGCAGTTACTGGGGGGAGAACACCGGGGAGCTGTTTTTT. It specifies CASSYWGENTGELFF.

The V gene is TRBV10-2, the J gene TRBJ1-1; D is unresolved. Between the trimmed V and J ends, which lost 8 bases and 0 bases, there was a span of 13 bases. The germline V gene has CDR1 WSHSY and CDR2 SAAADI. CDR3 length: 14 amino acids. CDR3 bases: TGCGCCAGCGGACTTGGACGGATGAACACTGAAGCTTTCTTT. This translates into CASGLGRMNTEAFF.

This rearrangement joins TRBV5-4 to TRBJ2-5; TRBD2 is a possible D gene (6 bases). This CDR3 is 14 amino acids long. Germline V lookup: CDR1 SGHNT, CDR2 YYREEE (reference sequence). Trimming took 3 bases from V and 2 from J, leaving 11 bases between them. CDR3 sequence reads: CASSSAGTQETQYF. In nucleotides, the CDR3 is TGTGCCAGCAGCTCCGCCGGGACTCAAGAGACCCAGTACTTC.

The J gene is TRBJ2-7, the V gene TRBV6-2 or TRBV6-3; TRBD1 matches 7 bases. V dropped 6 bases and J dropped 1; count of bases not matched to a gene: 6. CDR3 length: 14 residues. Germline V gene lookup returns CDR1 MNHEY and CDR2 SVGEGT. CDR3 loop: CASSRDSRSYEQYF. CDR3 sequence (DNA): TGTGCCAGCAGCCGGGACAGTCGGTCCTACGAGCAGTACTTC.

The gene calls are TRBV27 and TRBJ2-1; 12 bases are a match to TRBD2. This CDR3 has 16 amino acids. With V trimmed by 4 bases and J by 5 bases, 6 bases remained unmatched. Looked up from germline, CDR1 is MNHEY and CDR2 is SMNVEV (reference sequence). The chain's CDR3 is CASSSTSGGMDNEQFF. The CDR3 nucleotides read TGTGCCAGCAGTTCGACTAGCGGGGGTATGGACAATGAGCAGTTCTTC.

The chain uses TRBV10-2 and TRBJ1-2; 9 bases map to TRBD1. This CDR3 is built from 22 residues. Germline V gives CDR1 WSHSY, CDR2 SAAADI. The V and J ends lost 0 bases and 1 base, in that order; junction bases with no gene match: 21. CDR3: CASSESFLDPGQGNLLNYGYTF. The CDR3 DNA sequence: TGCGCCAGCAGTGAGTCCTTCTTAGATCCCGGACAGGGGAACCTACTTAACTATGGCTACACCTTC.

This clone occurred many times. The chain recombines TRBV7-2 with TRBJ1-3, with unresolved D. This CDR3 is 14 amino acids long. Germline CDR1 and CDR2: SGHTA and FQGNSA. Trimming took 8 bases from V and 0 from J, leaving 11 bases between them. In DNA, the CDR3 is TGTGCCAGCCGGGGTCGATTCTCTGGAAACACCATATATTTT. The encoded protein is CASRGRFSGNTIYF.

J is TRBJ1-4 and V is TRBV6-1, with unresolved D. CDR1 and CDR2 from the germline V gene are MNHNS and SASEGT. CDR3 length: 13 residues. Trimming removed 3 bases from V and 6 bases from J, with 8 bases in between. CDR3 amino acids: CASSDSLHEKLFF. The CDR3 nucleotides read TGTGCCAGCAGTGACAGTCTACATGAAAAACTGTTTTTT.

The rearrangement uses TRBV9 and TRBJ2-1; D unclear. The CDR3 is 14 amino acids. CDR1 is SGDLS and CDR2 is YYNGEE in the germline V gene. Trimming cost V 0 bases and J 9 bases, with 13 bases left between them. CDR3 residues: CASSVAHVSVEQFF. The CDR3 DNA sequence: TGTGCCAGCAGCGTAGCTCACGTCTCTGTTGAGCAGTTCTTC. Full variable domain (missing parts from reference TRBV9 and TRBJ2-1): DSGVTQTPKHLITATGQRVTLRCSPRSGDLSVYWYQQSLDQGLQFLIQYYNGEERAKGNILERFSAQQFPDLHSELNLSSLELGDSALYFCASSVAHVSVEQFFGPGTRLTVL.

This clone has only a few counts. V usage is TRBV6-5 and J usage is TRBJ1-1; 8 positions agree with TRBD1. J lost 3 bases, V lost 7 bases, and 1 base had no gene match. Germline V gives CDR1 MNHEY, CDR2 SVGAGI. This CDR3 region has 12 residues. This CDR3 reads CASNRGDTEAFF. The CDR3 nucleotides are TGTGCCAGCAACAGGGGGGACACTGAAGCTTTCTTT.

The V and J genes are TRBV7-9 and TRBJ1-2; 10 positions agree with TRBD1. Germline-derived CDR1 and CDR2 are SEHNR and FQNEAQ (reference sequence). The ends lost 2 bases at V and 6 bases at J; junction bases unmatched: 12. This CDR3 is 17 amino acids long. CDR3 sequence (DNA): TGTGCCAGCAGCTTAATGGGGACAGGGGTTTTCGGGGATGGCTACACCTTC. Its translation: CASSLMGTGVFGDGYTF. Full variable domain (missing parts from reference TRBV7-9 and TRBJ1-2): DTGVSQNPRHKITKRGQNVTFRCDPISEHNRLYWYRQTLGQGPEFLTYFQNEAQLEKSRLLSDRFSAERPKGSFSTLEIQRTEQGDSAMYLCASSLMGTGVFGDGYTFGSGTRLTVV.

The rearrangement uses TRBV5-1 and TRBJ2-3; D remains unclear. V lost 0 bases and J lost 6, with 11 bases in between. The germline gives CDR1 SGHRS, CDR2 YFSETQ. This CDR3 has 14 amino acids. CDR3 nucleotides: TGCGCCAGCAGCTTGGGGACGCTGGGGGATACGCAGTATTTT. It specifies CASSLGTLGDTQYF.

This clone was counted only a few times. The CDR3 coding sequence is TGTGCCAGCAGCTTCCAATCGTGGTCTAGCGGAGGCACCGGGGAGCTGTTTTTT. Its translation is CASSFQSWSSGGTGELFF. The chain recombines TRBV5-6 with TRBJ2-2, with 7 bases lining up with TRBD2. The CDR3 is made up of 18 amino acids. Germline V lookup: CDR1 SGHDT, CDR2 YYEEEE. The trim removed 2 bases at V and 4 bases at J, leaving 14 bases unmatched.

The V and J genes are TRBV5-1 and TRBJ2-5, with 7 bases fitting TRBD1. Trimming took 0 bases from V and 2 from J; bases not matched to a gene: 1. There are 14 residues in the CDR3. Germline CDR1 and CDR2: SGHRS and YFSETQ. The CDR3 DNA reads TGCGCCAGCAGCTTGGTACAGGGGCAAGAGACCCAGTACTTC. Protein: CASSLVQGQETQYF. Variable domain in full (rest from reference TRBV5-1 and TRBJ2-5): KAGVTQTPRYLIKTRGQQVTLSCSPISGHRSVSWYQQTPGQGLQFLFEYFSETQRNKGNFPGRFSGRQFSNSRSEMNVSTLELGDSALYLCASSLVQGQETQYFGPGTRLLVL.

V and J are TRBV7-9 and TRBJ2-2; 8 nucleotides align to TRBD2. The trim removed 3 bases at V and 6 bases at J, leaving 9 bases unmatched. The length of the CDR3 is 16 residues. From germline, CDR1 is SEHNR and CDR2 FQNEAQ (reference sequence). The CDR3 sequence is CASSFVPGLEAGELFF. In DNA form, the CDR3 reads TGTGCCAGCAGCTTCGTACCGGGACTAGAGGCCGGGGAGCTGTTTTTT.

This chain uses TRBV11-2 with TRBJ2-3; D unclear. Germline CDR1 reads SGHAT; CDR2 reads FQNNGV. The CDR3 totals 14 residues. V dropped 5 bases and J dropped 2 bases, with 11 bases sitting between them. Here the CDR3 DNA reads TGTGCCAGCAGCGCAGGCGACAACACAGATACGCAGTATTTT. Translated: CASSAGDNTDTQYF.

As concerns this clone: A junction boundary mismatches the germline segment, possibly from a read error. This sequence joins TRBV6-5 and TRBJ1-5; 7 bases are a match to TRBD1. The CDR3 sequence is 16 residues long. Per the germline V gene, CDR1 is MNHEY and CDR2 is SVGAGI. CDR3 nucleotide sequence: TGTGCCAGCAGATACTCACAGGGGCCGAGCAATCAGCCCCAGCATTTT. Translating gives CASRYSQGPSNQPQHF.

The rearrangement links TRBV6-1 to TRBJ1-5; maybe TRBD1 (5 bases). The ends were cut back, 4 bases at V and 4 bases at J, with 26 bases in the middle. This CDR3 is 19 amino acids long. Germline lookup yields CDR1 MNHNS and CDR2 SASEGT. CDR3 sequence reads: CASSALRGEELLTNQPQHF. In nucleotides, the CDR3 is TGTGCCAGCAGTGCCCTGCGGGGGGAGGAGCTTTTGACAAATCAGCCCCAGCATTTT.

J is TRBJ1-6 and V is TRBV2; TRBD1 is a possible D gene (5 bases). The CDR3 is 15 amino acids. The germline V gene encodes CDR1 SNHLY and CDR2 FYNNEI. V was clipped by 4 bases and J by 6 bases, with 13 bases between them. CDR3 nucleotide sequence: TGTGCCAGCAGTGCCAGCGGGGGAGGTAATTCACCCCTCCACTTT. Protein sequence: CASSASGGGNSPLHF.

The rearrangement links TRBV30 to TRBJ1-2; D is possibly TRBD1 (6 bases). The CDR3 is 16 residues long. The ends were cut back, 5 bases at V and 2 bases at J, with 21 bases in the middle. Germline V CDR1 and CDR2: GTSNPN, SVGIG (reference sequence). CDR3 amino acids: CAWELLETGLNYGYTF. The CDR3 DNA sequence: TGTGCCTGGGAACTTCTGGAGACAGGCCTAAACTATGGCTACACCTTC.